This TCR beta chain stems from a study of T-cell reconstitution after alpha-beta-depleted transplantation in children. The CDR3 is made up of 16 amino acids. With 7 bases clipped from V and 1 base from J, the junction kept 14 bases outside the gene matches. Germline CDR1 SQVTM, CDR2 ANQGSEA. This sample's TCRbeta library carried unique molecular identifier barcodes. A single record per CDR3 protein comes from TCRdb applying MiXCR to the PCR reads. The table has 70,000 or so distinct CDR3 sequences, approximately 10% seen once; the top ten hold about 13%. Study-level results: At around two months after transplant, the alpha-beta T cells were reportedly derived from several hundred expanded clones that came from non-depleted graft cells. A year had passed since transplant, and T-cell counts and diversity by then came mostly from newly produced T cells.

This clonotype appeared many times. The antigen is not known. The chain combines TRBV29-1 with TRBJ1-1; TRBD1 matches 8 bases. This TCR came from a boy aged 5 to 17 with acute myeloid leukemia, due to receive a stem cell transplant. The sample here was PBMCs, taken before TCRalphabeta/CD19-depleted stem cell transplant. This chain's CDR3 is CSATQGVFVPNTEAFF. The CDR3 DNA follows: TGCAGCGCCACACAGGGGGTCTTTGTTCCGAACACTGAAGCTTTCTTT.